One sample yielded the 19 T cell receptor beta chains listed below, sequenced in a study of OX40 agonist ivuxolimab in advanced cancers. Receptor libraries were prepared by the immunoSEQ multiplex PCR assay. TCRdb's version of the immuneACCESS table is confined to in-frame rearrangements and falls short of the full clone set. An unresolved V gene accounts for under half of the shortfall where checked; the remainder is of unknown origin. This sample gives more than 80,000 clones in total; about 88% of them show up just once. The biggest ten clones account for 0.72% of the sample. The starting material was CD4+ or CD8+ T cells sorted from blood, obtained in a trial of the OX40 agonist ivuxolimab. The receptors originated from an adult with an advanced solid tumor such as melanoma, head and neck, liver or kidney cancer.

The chain recombines TRBV19 with TRBJ1-1; tentatively, D is TRBD1 (5 bases). Trimming took off 1 base at V and 1 base at J, with 10 bases between the two ends. There are 15 residues in the CDR3. CDR1 is LNHDA, CDR2 SQIVND, per germline (reference sequence). CDR3 region: CASSIAGGGNTEAFF. In nucleotides, the CDR3 is TGTGCCAGTAGTATAGCGGGGGGAGGGAACACTGAAGCTTTCTTT. Looking up the rest from reference TRBV19 and TRBJ1-1 gives the full variable domain: DGGITQSPKYLFRKEGQNVTLSCEQNLNHDAMYWYRQDPGQGLRLIYYSQIVNDFQKGDIAEGYSVSREKKESFPLTVTSAQKNPTAFYLCASSIAGGGNTEAFFGQGTRLTVV.

The chain is built from TRBV5-4 and TRBJ1-1, with D perhaps TRBD1 (6 bases). This CDR3 is built from 12 residues. Trimming stripped 5 bases from V and 7 bases from J, with 12 bases between. CDR1 is SGHNT and CDR2 is YYREEE in the germline V gene (reference sequence). This CDR3 reads CASSSQGIEAFF. Written as DNA, the CDR3 is TGTGCCAGCAGTTCTCAGGGGATTGAAGCTTTCTTT.

The chain is built from TRBV2 and TRBJ1-5; D not certain. Germline CDR1 SNHLY, CDR2 FYNNEI. CDR3 size: 13 residues. Deletions cut 5 bases from V and 5 bases from J, with 10 bases between. CDR3 amino acids: CASSKTVDQPQHF. The CDR3 DNA reads TGTGCCAGCAGTAAAACAGTTGATCAGCCCCAGCATTTT.

This chain connects TRBV6-6 to TRBJ2-6, with D perhaps TRBD2 (7 bases). The CDR3 length is 15 residues. Germline V gives CDR1 MNHNY, CDR2 SVGAGI (reference sequence). Trimming removed 8 bases at V and 0 bases at J, with 11 bases between. For the CDR3, the DNA is TGTGCCAGCGGAGGGGGGGTCTCTGGGGCCAACGTCCTGACTTTC. Protein: CASGGGVSGANVLTF.

This clone was picked up one time. One end of the junction fails to match germline, which may point to a read error. The J gene is TRBJ1-4, the V gene TRBV5-1; a possible D gene is TRBD1 (5 bases). Germline values: CDR1 SGHRS, CDR2 YFSETQ. This CDR3 spans 15 amino acids. CDR3 bases: TGCGCCAGCAGCTTGCGGTCGGGACCGAATGACAAACTGTTTTTT. Residues: CASSLRSGPNDKLFF.

The chain joins TRBV5-1 to TRBJ1-3, with a weak D call TRBD1 (6 bases). The CDR3 runs to 15 residues. The ends were cut back, 0 bases at V and 4 bases at J, with 11 bases in the middle. Per germline, CDR1 SGHRS and CDR2 YFSETQ. The CDR3 region is CASSLVGDIGNTIYF. CDR3 nucleotide sequence: TGCGCCAGCAGCTTGGTAGGGGACATCGGAAACACCATATATTTT.

The J gene is TRBJ2-7, the V gene TRBV6-6; D is ambiguous. Germline V gene data show CDR1 as MNHNY and CDR2 as SVGAGI (reference sequence). Between the trimmed V and J ends, which lost 1 base and 0 bases, there was a span of 4 bases. There are 13 residues in the CDR3. The CDR3, as DNA: TGTGCCAGCAGTTACTTGCCCTCCTACGAGCAGTACTTC. Protein sequence: CASSYLPSYEQYF.

CDR3 DNA sequence: TGTGCCAGCTCATTGGCAGGCCCAGCAACTAATGAAAAACTGTTTTTT. Translated, it gives CASSLAGPATNEKLFF. This rearrangement joins TRBV18 to TRBJ1-4; D uncertain. The CDR3 length is 16 residues. Trimming took 5 bases from V and 0 from J, leaving 13 bases between them. CDR1 and CDR2 from the germline V gene are KGHSH and LQKENI.

The J gene is TRBJ1-3, the V gene TRBV29-1; D not resolved. This CDR3 is built from 11 residues. V lost 7 bases and J 3 bases, leaving 7 bases between the germline ends. Germline values: CDR1 SQVTM, CDR2 ANQGSEA. For the CDR3, the DNA is TGCAGCGGGGAGTTTGGAAACACCATATATTTT. Protein product: CSGEFGNTIYF.

J is TRBJ1-5 and V is TRBV5-1; unclear D gene. V was shortened by 0 bases and J by 5 bases, with 6 bases between the two germline ends. Per germline, CDR1 SGHRS and CDR2 YFSETQ. This CDR3 spans 13 amino acids. Here the CDR3 DNA reads TGCGCCAGCAGCTTGGACAGAGATCAGCCCCAGCATTTT. Encoded protein: CASSLDRDQPQHF.

The rearrangement joins TRBV7-2 to TRBJ1-5; maybe TRBD1 (5 bases). Trimming shortened V by 5 bases and J by 3 bases, and 14 bases separated the two germline ends. The CDR3 has 15 amino acids. Per the germline V gene, CDR1 is SGHTA and CDR2 is FQGNSA. CDR3 sequence (DNA): TGTGCCAGCAGCACCCAGGGTGCCCCCAATCAGCCCCAGCATTTT. It encodes CASSTQGAPNQPQHF.

The chain uses TRBV6-1 and TRBJ2-5; D gene ambiguous. The V end lost 2 bases, the J end lost 3 bases, and 16 bases lay between the germline ends. From germline, CDR1 is MNHNS and CDR2 SASEGT. This CDR3 contains 16 residues. The CDR3 nucleotides are TGTGCCAGCAGTGAAACAAGACTTCTCCAGGAAGAGACCCAGTACTTC. It yields the protein CASSETRLLQEETQYF.

J is TRBJ1-2 and V is TRBV29-1; possibly TRBD1 for D (6 bases). V lost 6 bases and J 4 bases, leaving 18 bases between the germline ends. The CDR3 totals 14 residues. Germline V lookup: CDR1 SQVTM, CDR2 ANQGSEA. The CDR3 protein is CSVGGAGSIYGYTF. CDR3 nucleotide sequence: TGCAGCGTCGGGGGGGCAGGGTCAATCTATGGCTACACCTTC.

The gene calls are TRBV6-5 and TRBJ2-7; 15 positions match TRBD2. The V gene end was trimmed by 6 bases and the J gene end by 3 bases; junction bases not matched to a gene: 3. The germline gives CDR1 MNHEY, CDR2 SVGAGI. The CDR3 totals 15 residues. CDR3 nucleotides: TGTGCCAGCAGAGAGGGACTAGCGGGGGGCTACGAGCAGTACTTC. Protein sequence: CASREGLAGGYEQYF.

This chain links TRBV10-3 with TRBJ2-1, with D hard to call. Trimming pared 4 bases from V and 0 bases from J, leaving 7 bases between. This CDR3 contains 14 residues. The V gene's germline CDR1 is ENHRY and CDR2 SYGVKD. CDR3 sequence reads: CAISGEISYNEQFF. The CDR3 DNA reads TGTGCCATCAGTGGTGAGATCTCCTACAATGAGCAGTTCTTC.

This clone was seen a handful of times. V gene TRBV5-1 combines with J gene TRBJ2-3, with a weak D call TRBD1 (5 bases). Germline values: CDR1 SGHRS, CDR2 YFSETQ. This CDR3 has 13 amino acids. With 0 bases removed from V and 6 bases from J, the gap between germline ends came to 8 bases. The CDR3 DNA reads TGCGCCAGCAGCTTGGATAGGGGCGATACGCAGTATTTT. Protein product: CASSLDRGDTQYF.

The chain combines TRBV6-4 with TRBJ2-2; D is perhaps TRBD2 (5 bases). The germline CDR1 and CDR2 sequences are MRHNA and SNTAGT. This CDR3 comprises 15 residues. V was pared by 6 bases and J by 0 bases, with 11 bases between. The CDR3 DNA reads as TGTGCCAGCAGCCCGGGGAACACGAACACCGGGGAGCTGTTTTTT. Its translation: CASSPGNTNTGELFF.

This chain links TRBV7-9 with TRBJ2-1, with 8 nucleotides matching TRBD2. With V trimmed by 2 bases and J by 6 bases, 6 bases remained unmatched. This CDR3 spans 15 amino acids. Germline CDR1 is SEHNR and CDR2 is FQNEAQ (reference sequence). The CDR3 loop reads CASSLQLAEVNEQFF. For the CDR3, the DNA is TGTGCCAGCAGCTTACAACTAGCGGAAGTCAATGAGCAGTTCTTC.

This clone occurred once. One end of the junction varies from germline; a read error may be responsible. This chain links TRBV7-2 with TRBJ2-3, with 9 bases fitting TRBD2. Germline CDR1 SGHTA, CDR2 FQGNSA. The CDR3 extends over 14 amino acids. CDR3 in DNA: TGTGCCAGCAGCCTAGCGGGGTTCACAGATACGCAGTATTTT. It encodes CASSLAGFTDTQYF.